The present TCR beta chain was sequenced within a study of identical twins. Many counts were recorded for this clonotype. Its target is unknown. Each CDR3 protein is one row after TCRdb ran MiXCR on the 5' RACE reads. Seen here are under 250,000 distinct CDR3 sequences, 7.5% observed once, and the top ten hold approximately 5.4%. Study-wide results and caveats: Twin sharing of out-of-frame TCR alpha was underestimated by models in monozygotic pairs. With beta out-of-frame sequences, excess sharing by twins was weaker.

Germline V gene lookup returns CDR1 SEHNR and CDR2 FQNEAQ (reference sequence). This CDR3 contains 13 residues. V dropped 5 bases and J dropped 3 bases, with 11 bases sitting between them. This sample also appeared in a second study, on yellow fever vaccine responses in identical twins.

This sequence was found in a woman under 30 in good health. Sequencing was done on a sample of CD8+ T cells sorted from blood. The V gene is TRBV7-9, the J gene TRBJ2-7; a possible D gene is TRBD2 (6 bases). DNA for the CDR3: TGTGCCAGCAGCATCGAGACTAGCTACGAGCAGTACTTC. It translates to CASSIETSYEQYF.